One and the same sample provided the 6 T cell receptor beta chains below, sequenced in a study of Ad26.COV2.S vaccination and SARS-CoV-2 variants. Only in-frame clones appear in the TCRdb table, and some are missing; sequencing was by immunoSEQ multiplex PCR. This table holds some 320,000 clones, approximately 80% found once. The treatment was: some 19 received Ad26.COV2.S at low or high dose, single or two shots; roughly five received placebo; per-sample allocation not given. At day 63 after the first vaccine or placebo injection, samples were drawn. The sequences come from peripheral blood, collected in a trial of Ad26.COV2.S vaccine versus placebo. Source of these receptors: a person between 18 and 59 years old who received the Ad26.COV2.S COVID-19 vaccine or a placebo.

The rearrangement links TRBV29-1 to TRBJ1-6, with D possibly being TRBD1 (5 bases). Germline CDR1 SQVTM, CDR2 ANQGSEA. The V end lost 4 bases, the J end lost 6 bases, and 10 bases lay between the germline ends. The CDR3 contains 13 residues. The CDR3 spells CSVGEGRNSPLHF. The DNA for the CDR3 is TGCAGCGTTGGTGAGGGGCGTAATTCACCCCTCCACTTT.

V gene TRBV24-1 combines with J gene TRBJ2-3, with TRBD2 matching over 8 bases. Looked up from germline, CDR1 is KGHDR and CDR2 is SFDVKD. Trimming cost V 5 bases and J 6 bases; bases outside gene matches: 3. CDR3 length: 13 amino acids. CDR3 protein: CATSVASGDTQYF. The CDR3 coding sequence is TGTGCCACCAGTGTAGCTAGCGGGGATACGCAGTATTTT.

The CDR3, as DNA: TGTGCCAGCAGCTCTGGACTAGCGGGCCCCCGGGAGCTGTTTTTT. This codes for CASSSGLAGPRELFF. The rearrangement uses TRBV7-3 and TRBJ2-2, with 11 bases aligning to TRBD2. Trimming took 4 bases from V and 9 from J; bases not matched to a gene: 7. The germline gives CDR1 SGHTA, CDR2 FQGTGA. This CDR3 is built from 15 residues.

This chain uses TRBV7-2 with TRBJ2-5; the match to TRBD1 covers 7 bases. Germline V lookup: CDR1 SGHTA, CDR2 FQGNSA. The CDR3 spans 15 residues. V shed 5 bases, J shed 6 bases, and the junction held 12 bases outside the gene matches. The CDR3 nucleotides read TGTGCCAGCAGCACCGGACAGGTCGTTGAGCAGACCCAGTACTTC. Encoded protein: CASSTGQVVEQTQYF.

The chain combines TRBV18 with TRBJ2-3; D is ambiguous. V lost 0 bases and J lost 2, with 6 bases in between. The CDR3 extends over 14 amino acids. The germline V gene has CDR1 KGHSH and CDR2 LQKENI. CDR3 sequence: CASSPPSVTDTQYF. CDR3 nucleotide sequence: TGTGCCAGCTCACCACCTTCCGTCACAGATACGCAGTATTTT.

In this sample, this clone turned up a few times. The J gene is TRBJ2-1, the V gene TRBV18; D might be TRBD1 or TRBD2, each matching 6 bases. In germline, CDR1 is KGHSH, CDR2 LQKENI. V dropped 2 bases and J dropped 4 bases, with 12 bases sitting between them. The CDR3 loop spans 15 amino acids. CDR3 sequence reads: CASSPLRGLYNEQFF. The CDR3 nucleotides are TGTGCCAGCTCACCATTACGGGGGCTTTACAATGAGCAGTTCTTC.